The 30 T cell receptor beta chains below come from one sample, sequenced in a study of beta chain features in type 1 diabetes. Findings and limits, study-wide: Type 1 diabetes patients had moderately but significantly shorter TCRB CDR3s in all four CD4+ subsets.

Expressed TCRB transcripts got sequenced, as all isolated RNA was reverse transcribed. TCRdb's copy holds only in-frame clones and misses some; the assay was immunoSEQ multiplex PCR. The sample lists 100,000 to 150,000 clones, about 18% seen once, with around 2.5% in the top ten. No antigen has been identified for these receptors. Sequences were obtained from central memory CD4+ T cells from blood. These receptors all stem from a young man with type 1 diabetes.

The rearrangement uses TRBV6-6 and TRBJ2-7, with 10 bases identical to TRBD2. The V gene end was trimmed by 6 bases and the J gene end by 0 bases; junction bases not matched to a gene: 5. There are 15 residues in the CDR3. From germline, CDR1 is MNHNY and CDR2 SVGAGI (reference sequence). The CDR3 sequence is CASSQRTSGSYEQYF. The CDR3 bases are TGTGCCAGCAGCCAAAGGACTAGCGGCTCCTACGAGCAGTACTTC.

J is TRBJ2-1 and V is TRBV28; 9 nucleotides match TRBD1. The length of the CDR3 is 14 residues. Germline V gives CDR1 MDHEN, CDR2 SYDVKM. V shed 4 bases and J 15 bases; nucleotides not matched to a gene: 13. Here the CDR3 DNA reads TGTGCCAGCAGTTCTCCGGGATCGGGACAGGGACTGTTCTTC. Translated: CASSSPGSGQGLFF.

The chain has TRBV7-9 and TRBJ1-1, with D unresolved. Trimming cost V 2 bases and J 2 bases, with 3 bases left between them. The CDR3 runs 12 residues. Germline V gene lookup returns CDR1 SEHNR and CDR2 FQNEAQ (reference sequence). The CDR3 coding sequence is TGTGCCAGCAGCTTACTAAACACTGAAGCTTTCTTT. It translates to CASSLLNTEAFF.

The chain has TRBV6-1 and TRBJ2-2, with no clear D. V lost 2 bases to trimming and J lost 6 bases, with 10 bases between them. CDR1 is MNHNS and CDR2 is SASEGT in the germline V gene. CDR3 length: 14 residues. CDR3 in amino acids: CASSESIKSGELFF. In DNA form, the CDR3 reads TGTGCCAGCAGTGAATCCATAAAGTCCGGGGAGCTGTTTTTT.

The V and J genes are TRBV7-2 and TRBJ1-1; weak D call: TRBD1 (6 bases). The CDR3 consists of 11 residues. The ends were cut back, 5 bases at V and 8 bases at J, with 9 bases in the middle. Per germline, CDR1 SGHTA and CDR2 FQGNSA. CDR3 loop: CASSQQGEAFF. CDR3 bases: TGTGCCAGCAGCCAACAGGGAGAAGCTTTCTTT. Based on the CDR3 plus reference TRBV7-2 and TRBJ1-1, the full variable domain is GAGVSQSPSNKVTEKGKDVELRCDPISGHTALYWYRQSLGQGLEFLIYFQGNSAPDKSGLPSDRFSAERTGGSVSTLTIQRTQQEDSAVYLCASSQQGEAFFGQGTRLTVV.

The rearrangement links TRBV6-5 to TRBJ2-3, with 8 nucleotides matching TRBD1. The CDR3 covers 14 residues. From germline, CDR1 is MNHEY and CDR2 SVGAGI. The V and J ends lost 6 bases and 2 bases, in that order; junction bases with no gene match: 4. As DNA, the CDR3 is TGTGCCAGCAGGTTGGACAGGGACACAGATACGCAGTATTTT. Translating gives CASRLDRDTDTQYF.

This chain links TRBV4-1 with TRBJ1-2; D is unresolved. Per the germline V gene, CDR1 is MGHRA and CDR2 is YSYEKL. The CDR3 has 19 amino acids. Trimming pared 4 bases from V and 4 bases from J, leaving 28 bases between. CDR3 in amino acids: CASSLRGETGSITSYGYTF. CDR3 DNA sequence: TGCGCCAGCAGCCTACGGGGAGAGACGGGGAGCATCACGTCCTATGGCTACACCTTC.

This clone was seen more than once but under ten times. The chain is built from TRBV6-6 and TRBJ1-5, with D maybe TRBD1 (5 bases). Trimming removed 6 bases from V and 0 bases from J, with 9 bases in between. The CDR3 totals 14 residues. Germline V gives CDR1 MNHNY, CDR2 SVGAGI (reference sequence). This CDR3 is CASRQGDSNQPQHF. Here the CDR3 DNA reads TGTGCCAGCAGGCAGGGAGATAGCAATCAGCCCCAGCATTTT.

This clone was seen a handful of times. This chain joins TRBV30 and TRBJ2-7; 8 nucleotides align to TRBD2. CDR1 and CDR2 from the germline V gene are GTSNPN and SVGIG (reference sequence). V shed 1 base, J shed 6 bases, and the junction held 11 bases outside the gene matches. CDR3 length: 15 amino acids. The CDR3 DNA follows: TGTGCCTGGAGTGCATCCGGGACTAGTTGGTCCGAGCAGTACTTC. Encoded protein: CAWSASGTSWSEQYF. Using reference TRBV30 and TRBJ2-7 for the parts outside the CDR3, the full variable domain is SQTIHQWPATLVQPVGSPLSLECTVEGTSNPNLYWYRQAAGRGLQLLFYSVGIGQISSEVPQNLSASRPQDRQFILSSKKLLLSDSGFYLCAWSASGTSWSEQYFGPGTRLTVT.

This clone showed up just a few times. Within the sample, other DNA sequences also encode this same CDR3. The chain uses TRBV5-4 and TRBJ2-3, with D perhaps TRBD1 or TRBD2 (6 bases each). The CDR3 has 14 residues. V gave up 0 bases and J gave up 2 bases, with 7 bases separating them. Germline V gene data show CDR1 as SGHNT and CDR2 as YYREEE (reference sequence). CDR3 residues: CASSLAGATDTQYF. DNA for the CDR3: TGTGCCAGCAGCTTGGCGGGGGCCACAGATACGCAGTATTTT.

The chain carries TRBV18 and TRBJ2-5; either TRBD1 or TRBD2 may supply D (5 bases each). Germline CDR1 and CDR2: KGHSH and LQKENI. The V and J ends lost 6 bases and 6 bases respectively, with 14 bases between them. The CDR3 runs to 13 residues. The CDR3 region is CASSEGNEQTQYF. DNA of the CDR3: TGTGCCAGCTCTGAGGGGAACGAGCAGACCCAGTACTTC.

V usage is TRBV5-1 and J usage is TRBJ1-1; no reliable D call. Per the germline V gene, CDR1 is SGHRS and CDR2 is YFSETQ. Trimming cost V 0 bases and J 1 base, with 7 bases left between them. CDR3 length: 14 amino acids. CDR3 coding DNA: TGCGCCAGCAGCTTGGAATACAAGAACACTGAAGCTTTCTTT. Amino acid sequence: CASSLEYKNTEAFF.

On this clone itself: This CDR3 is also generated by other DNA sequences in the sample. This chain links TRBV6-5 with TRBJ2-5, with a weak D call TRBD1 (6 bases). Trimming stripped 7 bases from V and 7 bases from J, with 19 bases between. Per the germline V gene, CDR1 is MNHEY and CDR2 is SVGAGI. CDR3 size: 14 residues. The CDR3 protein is CASTLGVGGRTQYF. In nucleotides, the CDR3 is TGTGCCAGCACCTTAGGAGTAGGGGGTCGGACCCAGTACTTC.

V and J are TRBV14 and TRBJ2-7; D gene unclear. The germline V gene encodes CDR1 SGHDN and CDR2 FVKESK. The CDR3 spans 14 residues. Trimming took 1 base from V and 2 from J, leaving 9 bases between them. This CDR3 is CASSQGYPTYEQYF. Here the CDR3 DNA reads TGTGCCAGCAGCCAAGGATATCCCACCTACGAGCAGTACTTC.

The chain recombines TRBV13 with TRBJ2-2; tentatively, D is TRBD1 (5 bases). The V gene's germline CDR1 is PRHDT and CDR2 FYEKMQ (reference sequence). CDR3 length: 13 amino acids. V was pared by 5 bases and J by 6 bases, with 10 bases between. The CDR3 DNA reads TGTGCCAGCAGCCAACAGGCCCCCGGGGAGCTGTTTTTT. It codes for CASSQQAPGELFF.

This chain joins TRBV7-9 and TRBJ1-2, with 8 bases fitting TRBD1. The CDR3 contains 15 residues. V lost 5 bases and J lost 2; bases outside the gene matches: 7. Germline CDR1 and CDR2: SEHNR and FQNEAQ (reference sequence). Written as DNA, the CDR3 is TGTGCCAGCAGCCTAGGACAGGGCAGGAACTATGGCTACACCTTC. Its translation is CASSLGQGRNYGYTF.

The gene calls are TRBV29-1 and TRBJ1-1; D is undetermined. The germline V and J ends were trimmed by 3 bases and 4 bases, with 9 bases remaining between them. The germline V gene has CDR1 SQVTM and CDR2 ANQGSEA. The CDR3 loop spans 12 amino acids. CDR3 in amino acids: CSVEKVSTEAFF. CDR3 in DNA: TGCAGCGTTGAGAAGGTCTCCACTGAAGCTTTCTTT.

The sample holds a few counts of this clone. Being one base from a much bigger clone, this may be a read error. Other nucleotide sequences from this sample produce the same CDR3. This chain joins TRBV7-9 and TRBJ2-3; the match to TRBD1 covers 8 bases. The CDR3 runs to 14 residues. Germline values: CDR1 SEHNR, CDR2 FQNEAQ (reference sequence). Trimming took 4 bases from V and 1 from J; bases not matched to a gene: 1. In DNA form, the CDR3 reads TGTGCCAGCAGCTCGGGACAGGGCACAGATACGCAGTATTTT. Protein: CASSSGQGTDTQYF.

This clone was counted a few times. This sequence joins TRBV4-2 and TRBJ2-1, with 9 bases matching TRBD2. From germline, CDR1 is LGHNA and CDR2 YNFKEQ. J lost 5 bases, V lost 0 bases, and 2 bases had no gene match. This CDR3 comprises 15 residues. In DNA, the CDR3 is TGTGCCAGCAGCCAAGAGTTAGCGGGAGACAATGAGCAGTTCTTC. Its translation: CASSQELAGDNEQFF.

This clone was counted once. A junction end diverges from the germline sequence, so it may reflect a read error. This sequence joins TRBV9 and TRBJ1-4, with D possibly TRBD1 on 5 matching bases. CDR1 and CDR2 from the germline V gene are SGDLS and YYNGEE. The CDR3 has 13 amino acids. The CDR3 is CASSVEGGGTAYF. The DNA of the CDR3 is TGTGCCAGCAGCGTAGAAGGAGGAGGGACGGCCTATTTT.

DNA of the CDR3: TGTGCCAGTCGCGGGGCAGCCCGCTCCTACAATGAGCAGTTCTTC. It translates to CASRGAARSYNEQFF. J is TRBJ2-1 and V is TRBV7-2, with D perhaps matching TRBD2 (6 bases). Germline V gives CDR1 SGHTA, CDR2 FQGNSA. The length of the CDR3 is 15 residues. The V and J ends lost 9 bases and 0 bases respectively, with 15 bases between them.

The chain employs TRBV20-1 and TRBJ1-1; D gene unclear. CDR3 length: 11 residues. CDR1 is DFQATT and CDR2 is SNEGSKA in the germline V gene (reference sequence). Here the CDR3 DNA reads TGCAATGGGAGGGAGAACACTGAAGCTTTCTTT. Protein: CNGRENTEAFF.

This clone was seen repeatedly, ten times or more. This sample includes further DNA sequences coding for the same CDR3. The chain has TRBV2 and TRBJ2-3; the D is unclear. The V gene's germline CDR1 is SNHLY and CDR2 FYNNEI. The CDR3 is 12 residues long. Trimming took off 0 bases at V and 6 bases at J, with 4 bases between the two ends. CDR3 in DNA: TGTGCCAGCAGTGAAGCTCGGGATACGCAGTATTTT. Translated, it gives CASSEARDTQYF. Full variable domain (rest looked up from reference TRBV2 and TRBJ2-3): EPEVTQTPSHQVTQMGQEVILRCVPISNHLYFYWYRQILGQKVEFLVSFYNNEISEKSEIFDDQFSVERPDGSNFTLKIRSTKLEDSAMYFCASSEARDTQYFGPGTRLTVL.

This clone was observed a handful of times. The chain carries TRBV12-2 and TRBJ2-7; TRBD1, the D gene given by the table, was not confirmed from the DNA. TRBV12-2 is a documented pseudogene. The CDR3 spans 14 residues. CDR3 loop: CASRLGQGPGEQYF. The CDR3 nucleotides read TGTGCAAGTCGCTTGGGACAGGGTCCTGGCGAGCAGTACTTC.

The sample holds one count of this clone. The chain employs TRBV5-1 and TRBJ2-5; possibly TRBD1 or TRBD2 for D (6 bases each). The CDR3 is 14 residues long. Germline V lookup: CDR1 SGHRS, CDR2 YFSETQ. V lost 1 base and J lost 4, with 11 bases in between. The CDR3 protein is CASSLIGGPETQYF. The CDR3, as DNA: TGCGCCAGCAGCTTGATAGGGGGGCCAGAGACCCAGTACTTC. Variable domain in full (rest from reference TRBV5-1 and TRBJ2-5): KAGVTQTPRYLIKTRGQQVTLSCSPISGHRSVSWYQQTPGQGLQFLFEYFSETQRNKGNFPGRFSGRQFSNSRSEMNVSTLELGDSALYLCASSLIGGPETQYFGPGTRLLVL.

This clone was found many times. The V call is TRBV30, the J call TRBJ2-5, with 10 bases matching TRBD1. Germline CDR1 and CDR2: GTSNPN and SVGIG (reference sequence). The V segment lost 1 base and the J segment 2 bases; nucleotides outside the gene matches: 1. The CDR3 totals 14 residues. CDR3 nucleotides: TGTGCCTGGAGTGGGACAGGGGGTCAAGAGACCCAGTACTTC. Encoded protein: CAWSGTGGQETQYF.

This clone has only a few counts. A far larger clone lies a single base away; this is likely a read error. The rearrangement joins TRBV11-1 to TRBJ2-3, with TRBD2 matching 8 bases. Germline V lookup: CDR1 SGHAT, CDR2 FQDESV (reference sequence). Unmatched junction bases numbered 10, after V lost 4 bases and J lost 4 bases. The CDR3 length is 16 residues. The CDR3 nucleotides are TGTGCCAGCAGCTCGCGGGGCCGGGGGGGGCCAGATACGCAGTATTTT. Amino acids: CASSSRGRGGPDTQYF.

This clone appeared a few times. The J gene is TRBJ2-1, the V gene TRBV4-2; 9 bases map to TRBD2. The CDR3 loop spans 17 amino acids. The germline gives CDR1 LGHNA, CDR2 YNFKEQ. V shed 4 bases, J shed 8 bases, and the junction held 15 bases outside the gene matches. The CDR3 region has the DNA TGTGCCAGCAGCCCACGAATAGCGGGAGTCTTCGGCCATGAGCAGTTCTTC. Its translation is CASSPRIAGVFGHEQFF.

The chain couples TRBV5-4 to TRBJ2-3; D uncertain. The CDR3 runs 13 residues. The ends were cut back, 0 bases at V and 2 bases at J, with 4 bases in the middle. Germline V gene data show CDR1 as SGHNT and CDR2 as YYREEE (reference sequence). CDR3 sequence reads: CASSLDSTDTQYF. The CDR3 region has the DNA TGTGCCAGCAGCTTGGACTCCACAGATACGCAGTATTTT.

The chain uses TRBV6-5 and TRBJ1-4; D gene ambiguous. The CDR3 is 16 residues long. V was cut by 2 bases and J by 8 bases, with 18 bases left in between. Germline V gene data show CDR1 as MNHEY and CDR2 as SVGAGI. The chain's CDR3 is CASSYARPRGLEKLFF. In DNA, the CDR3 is TGTGCCAGCAGTTACGCACGTCCTCGGGGTTTGGAAAAACTGTTTTTT.